Following are 12 T cell receptor beta chains from one sample sequenced in a study of shared clonotypes between healthy human individuals. Sequencing was performed with immunoSEQ multiplex PCR; in TCRdb, only in-frame clones are kept and a portion is missing. The profile shows about 480,000 clones, nearly 80% of them singletons. The sample comprised PBMCs. Source of these receptors: a woman in her thirties or forties in good health. Some clones in this sample may be carry-over from other donors' samples.

This rearrangement joins TRBV30 to TRBJ2-2, with D tentatively TRBD1 (5 bases). The V end lost 2 bases, the J end lost 5 bases, and 15 bases lay between the germline ends. Germline CDR1 reads GTSNPN; CDR2 reads SVGIG (reference sequence). The CDR3 is 15 residues long. CDR3 protein: CAWSPQGAETGELFF. The DNA of the CDR3 is TGTGCCTGGAGTCCCCAGGGCGCGGAAACCGGGGAGCTGTTTTTT.

The chain is built from TRBV30 and TRBJ2-3; the D is unclear. V was cut by 0 bases and J by 0 bases, with 13 bases left in between. Germline V gives CDR1 GTSNPN, CDR2 SVGIG (reference sequence). This CDR3 is built from 16 residues. The CDR3 sequence is CAWSVRGRSSTDTQYF. CDR3 sequence (DNA): TGTGCCTGGAGTGTACGAGGACGGTCTAGCACAGATACGCAGTATTTT.

The chain joins TRBV9 to TRBJ2-3, with D perhaps TRBD1 (7 bases). The CDR3 consists of 16 residues. V was pared by 2 bases and J by 0 bases, with 13 bases between. Per the germline V gene, CDR1 is SGDLS and CDR2 is YYNGEE. The CDR3 protein is CASSVQGGLSTDTQYF. Here the CDR3 DNA reads TGTGCCAGCAGCGTGCAGGGGGGTCTTAGCACAGATACGCAGTATTTT.

J is TRBJ2-1 and V is TRBV5-1; no definite D call. The germline V and J ends were trimmed by 5 bases and 2 bases, with 8 bases remaining between them. Per germline, CDR1 SGHRS and CDR2 YFSETQ. CDR3 size: 13 residues. CDR3 DNA: TGCGCCAGCAGGCTGGAGACCTACAATGAGCAGTTCTTC. Translating it yields CASRLETYNEQFF.

The V and J genes are TRBV18 and TRBJ1-1, with 7 bases aligning to TRBD1. The CDR3 contains 14 residues. From germline, CDR1 is KGHSH and CDR2 LQKENI. Trimming removed 3 bases from V and 4 bases from J; junction bases left unmatched: 5. DNA of the CDR3: TGTGCCAGCTCACCTGTGACAGGGCTCACTGAAGCTTTCTTT. Translated: CASSPVTGLTEAFF. Together with reference TRBV18 and TRBJ1-1, the CDR3 gives the full variable domain: NAGVMQNPRHLVRRRGQEARLRCSPMKGHSHVYWYRQLPEEGLKFMVYLQKENIIDESGMPKERFSAEFPKEGPSILRIQQVVRGDSAAYFCASSPVTGLTEAFFGQGTRLTVV.

The V gene is TRBV19, the J gene TRBJ1-1; maybe TRBD1 (6 bases). The CDR3 runs 13 residues. The germline V gene encodes CDR1 LNHDA and CDR2 SQIVND (reference sequence). V was clipped by 5 bases and J by 11 bases, with 18 bases between them. The CDR3 sequence: CASSPQGWNLAFF. The CDR3 DNA is TGTGCCAGTAGTCCACAGGGTTGGAATTTGGCTTTCTTT.

This clone came up a few times. The V and J genes are TRBV4-1 and TRBJ1-3, with a possible D match to TRBD1 (6 bases). Per germline, CDR1 MGHRA and CDR2 YSYEKL. The CDR3 consists of 14 residues. Trimming took 4 bases from V and 4 from J, leaving 11 bases between them. CDR3 loop: CASSPRGPGNTIYF. CDR3 nucleotide sequence: TGCGCCAGCAGCCCCCGGGGGCCGGGAAACACCATATATTTT.

The gene calls are TRBV28 and TRBJ2-1, with TRBD2 matching 9 bases. The CDR3 contains 16 residues. Germline V gene data show CDR1 as MDHEN and CDR2 as SYDVKM. V trimming: 6 bases; J trimming: 2 bases; junction bases outside the gene matches: 8. The CDR3 region has the DNA TGTGCCAGCAGCACACCTAGCGGGGCTACCTACAATGAGCAGTTCTTC. Translated: CASSTPSGATYNEQFF. Looking up the rest from reference TRBV28 and TRBJ2-1 gives the full variable domain: DVKVTQSSRYLVKRTGEKVFLECVQDMDHENMFWYRQDPGLGLRLIYFSYDVKMKEKGDIPEGYSVSREKKERFSLILESASTNQTSMYLCASSTPSGATYNEQFFGPGTRLTVL.

The rearrangement joins TRBV7-8 to TRBJ2-2, with 8 bases fitting TRBD1. The CDR3 has 16 amino acids. V was pared by 5 bases and J by 5 bases, with 10 bases of the junction left unmatched. Germline values: CDR1 SGHVS, CDR2 FQNEAQ. The CDR3, as DNA: TGTGCCAGCAGCCTTACTCCCAGGGGGCGGACCGGGGAGCTGTTTTTT. Its protein is CASSLTPRGRTGELFF. Drawing the rest from reference TRBV7-8 and TRBJ2-2, the complete variable domain is GAGVSQSPRYKVAKRGQDVALRCDPISGHVSLFWYQQALGQGPEFLTYFQNEAQLDKSGLPSDRFFAERPEGSVSTLKIQRTQQEDSAVYLCASSLTPRGRTGELFFGEGSRLTVL.

The gene calls are TRBV2 and TRBJ2-3; 7 bases align to TRBD2. This CDR3 spans 12 amino acids. The V and J ends lost 6 bases and 4 bases, in that order; junction bases with no gene match: 1. CDR1 and CDR2 from the germline V gene are SNHLY and FYNNEI. In DNA, the CDR3 is TGTGCCAGCAGAGCGGGGCCAGATACGCAGTATTTT. This codes for CASRAGPDTQYF.

For the CDR3, the DNA is TGTGCCAGCAGCCTCCAGGACAGGGTGGACTATGGCTACACCTTC. Residues: CASSLQDRVDYGYTF. The chain carries TRBV7-8 and TRBJ1-2; 8 nucleotides match TRBD1. The CDR3 contains 15 residues. Germline CDR1 is SGHVS and CDR2 is FQNEAQ. Trimming removed 5 bases from V and 3 bases from J; junction bases left unmatched: 8.

For this clone: This may stem from a read error, because a much larger clone lies one nucleotide away. The chain recombines TRBV2 with TRBJ2-7; D ambiguous. Germline CDR1 is SNHLY and CDR2 is FYNNEI. This CDR3 has 14 residues. CDR3 sequence reads: CASSEAVEQYERYF. For the CDR3, the DNA is TGTGCCAGCAGTGAAGCAGTGGAGCAATACGAGCGGTACTTC.